The present T cell receptor (beta chain) was sequenced within a study of radiation and T cells in renal cell carcinoma. As to time point: blood 2 weeks post-SBRT. Treatment indicated: 15 Gy SBRT to primary tumor, nephrectomy 4 weeks later. V shed 4 bases, J shed 8 bases, and the junction held 9 bases outside the gene matches. The germline V gene has CDR1 MNHEY and CDR2 SMNVEV (reference sequence). The CDR3 extends over 14 amino acids. TCRdb's table, derived via immunoSEQ multiplex PCR, lists solely in-frame clones and lacks some. Among tens of thousands of clones listed, 70% to 80% were seen once. This clonotype was sampled from a man between 60 and 70 years old with renal cell carcinoma. The sequences come from blood, collected from a patient whose treatment included radiotherapy and nephrectomy. The rearrangement joins TRBV27 to TRBJ1-2, with TRBD1 identical over 8 bases. This CDR3 is CASSSPPTGEGYTF. CDR3 nucleotide sequence: TGTGCCAGCAGTTCCCCCCCGACAGGGGAGGGCTACACCTTC.